This record looks at one T cell receptor (beta chain) sequence and its context. Method: immunoSEQ multiplex PCR; TCRdb's copy keeps in-frame clones and lacks some. The repertoire holds 100,000 or so clones, with about 91% as singletons. CDR3 length equals 15 residues. V lost 0 bases, J lost 8 bases, and 12 bases lay in between. Germline lookup yields CDR1 SGHRS and CDR2 YFSETQ. The data derive from a study of T cell changes during pregnancy in multiple sclerosis. The chain combines TRBV5-1 with TRBJ1-6, with D tentatively TRBD1 (6 bases). The sample consisted of peripheral blood, taken in the second trimester of pregnancy. The sequence came from a female donor with multiple sclerosis, enrolled in a pregnancy study. CDR3 in DNA: TGCGCCAGCAGCTTGGAGGTAGGGGGGGATTCACCCCTCCACTTT. It encodes CASSLEVGGDSPLHF.